A selection of T cell receptor beta chains follows, all from one sample in a study of T cells in Graves' hyperthyroidism and ophthalmopathy. TCRdb reprocessed the multiplex PCR reads via MiXCR and lists one record per CDR3 protein. The table includes 500,000 to 600,000 distinct CDR3 sequences, about 45% detected once. Input material: peripheral blood or thyroid tissue (not recorded which). The receptors here all came from a woman aged 18-35 years with Graves' hyperthyroidism. Both conserved end residues are part of each CDR3. A D gene is named only where the DNA matches it firmly. Rows may omit the clone size; those that give it use once, few, many or a size class.

>15|TRBV7-9|TRBJ2-7|many|TRBD2
TGTGCCAGCAGACCCGTCCTCACTAGCGGGGTTGAGCAGTACTTC
CASRPVLTSGVEQYF
>16|TRBV7-6|TRBJ1-5|many|.
TGTGCCAGCAGTCTTGACAGGCCCAAAAGGGGCAGCCCCCAGCATTTT
CASSLDRPKRGSPQHF
>16|TRBV7-9|TRBJ1-2|few|TRBD1
TGTGCCAGCAGCTTGGTAGGGACAGGGGCTAACTATGGCTACACCTTC
CASSLVGTGANYGYTF
>16|TRBV4-2|TRBJ2-1|many|.
TGTGCCAGCAGCCACAAAAGCGGGTTGGCCTACAATGAGCAGTTCTTC
CASSHKSGLAYNEQFF
>12|TRBV10-3|TRBJ2-7|.|.
TGTGCCATCACTGGGGAACACTACGAGCAGTACTTC
CAITGEHYEQYF
>10|TRBV29-1|TRBJ1-1|.|.
TGCAGCGTAACAGGGAGGTTGGCTTTCTTT
CSVTGRLAFF
>13|TRBV18|TRBJ2-7|many|.
TGTGCCAGCTCACCATCCAGCAGCAACGAGCAGTACTTC
CASSPSSSNEQYF
>14|TRBV10-3|TRBJ2-3|.|.
TGTGCCATCAGTGAGCAGACCAGCACGGATACGCAGTATTTT
CAISEQTSTDTQYF
>14|TRBV12-3/TRBV12-4|TRBJ2-5|many|TRBD2
TGTGCCAGCAGTCCCACTAGCGGGCACGAGACCCAGTACTTC
CASSPTSGHETQYF
>13|TRBV29-1|TRBJ1-1|.|.
TGCAGTTTGGGCATGGGGTTGGGCACTGAAGCTTTCTTT
CSLGMGLGTEAFF
>13|TRBV6-4|TRBJ1-5|.|TRBD1
TGTGCCAGCAGAGACAGGGATTCTCAGCCCCAGCATTTT
CASRDRDSQPQHF
>17|TRBV7-3|TRBJ1-3|.|TRBD1
TGTGCCAGCAGCTTAAGGGATGGCGACAGGGTTGGAAACACCATATATTTT
CASSLRDGDRVGNTIYF
>11|TRBV29-1|TRBJ2-7|.|.
TGCAGCGTCACAGGCCTCTATGAGCAGTACTTC
CSVTGLYEQYF
>12|TRBV29-1|TRBJ1-2|.|TRBD1
TGCAGCCAAGATTCCACAGGGGGCGACTACACCTTC
CSQDSTGGDYTF
>12|TRBV7-2|TRBJ2-1|.|TRBD1
TGTGCCAGCAGCTTTGGGGACAGGGAGCAGTTCTTC
CASSFGDREQFF
>19|TRBV5-6|TRBJ2-7|many|TRBD2
TGTGCCAGCAGCTTGGCCGCTGGGACTAGCGGGTTTAGCTCCTACGAGCAGTACTTC
CASSLAAGTSGFSSYEQYF
>16|TRBV24-1|TRBJ2-2|.|TRBD1
TGTGCCACCAGTGATAAGGGGGCGTTTATCGCCGGGGAGCTGTTTTTT
CATSDKGAFIAGELFF
>16|TRBV5-8|TRBJ2-6|once|.
TGTGCCAGCAGCGGCGGGCGGGGATCTGGGGCCAACGTCCTGACTTTC
CASSGGRGSGANVLTF
>15|TRBV24-1|TRBJ1-1|many|TRBD1
TGTGCCACCAGTGCCGGGGACAGGGGAGGAACTGAAGCTTTCTTT
CATSAGDRGGTEAFF
>13|TRBV29-1|TRBJ2-7|many|.
TGCAGCGTTAATACCGGGAAGTCCTACGAGCAGTACTTC
CSVNTGKSYEQYF
>13|TRBV7-2|TRBJ2-6|once|.
TGTGCTAGGCCCCACTCTGGGGCCAACGTCCTGACTTTC
CARPHSGANVLTF
>18|TRBV7-6|TRBJ2-1|few|TRBD2
TGTGCCAGCAGCTTTCTAGCGGGAGGGCCAAATGCCTACAATGAGCAGTTCTTC
CASSFLAGGPNAYNEQFF
>15|TRBV4-1|TRBJ1-4|many|.
TGCGCCAGCAGCCAAGTAGGCCCAAAGGGTGAAAAACTGTTTTTT
CASSQVGPKGEKLFF
>14|TRBV5-5|TRBJ1-5|many|.
TGTGCCAGCAGCTTCGGACCGTTCAATCAGCCCCAGCATTTT
CASSFGPFNQPQHF
>12|TRBV20-1|TRBJ1-5|.|.
TGCAGTGCTAAGGGGAAAGGGCAGCCCCAGCATTTT
CSAKGKGQPQHF
>15|TRBV27|TRBJ1-5|few|.
TGTGCCAGCAGTTTATCGGCAGGGAACCACCAGCCCCAGCATTTT
CASSLSAGNHQPQHF
>16|TRBV6-4|TRBJ2-5|.|TRBD2
TGTGCCAGCAGCCAGACTAGCGGGAGGAAGGAAGAGACCCAGTACTTC
CASSQTSGRKEETQYF
>15|TRBV2|TRBJ2-7|.|.
TGTGCCAGCAGTAATACCTTATGGGTCTACAATGAGCAGTACTTC
CASSNTLWVYNEQYF
>15|TRBV7-6|TRBJ2-5|.|TRBD1
TGTGCCAGCAGCTTAGGGACAGGGGACTGGGAGACCCAGTACTTC
CASSLGTGDWETQYF
>16|TRBV5-1|TRBJ2-3|.|TRBD1
TGCGCCAGCAGCTTGGCCCTCACAGGGGACACAGATACGCAGTATTTT
CASSLALTGDTDTQYF
>14|TRBV29-1|TRBJ2-7|.|.
TGCAGCGTTGAAGAGAATTGGCCGATGGGCGAGCAGTACTTC
CSVEENWPMGEQYF
>14|TRBV7-9|TRBJ1-2|.|.
TGTGCCAGCAGCCAAAGATGGGAGGCGCCTGGCTACACCTTC
CASSQRWEAPGYTF
>12|TRBV6-5|TRBJ2-7|.|.
TGTGCCAGCAGTTACGGGCAGAACGAGCAGTACTTC
CASSYGQNEQYF
>13|TRBV20-1|TRBJ1-6|once|.
TGCAGTGCAATTATAGCAGGTCAAACACCCCTCCACTTT
CSAIIAGQTPLHF
>13|TRBV29-1|TRBJ2-7|.|TRBD1
TGCAGCGTTGATTTGGACAGGGCCTACGAGCAGTACTTC
CSVDLDRAYEQYF
>14|TRBV5-1|TRBJ2-7|many|TRBD1
TGCGCCAGCAAACTGGCAGGGGGATCCTACGAGCAGTACTTC
CASKLAGGSYEQYF
>13|TRBV13|TRBJ2-7|.|.
TGTGCCAGCAGCTCTACAGGGCCCCACGAGCAGTACTTC
CASSSTGPHEQYF
>17|TRBV2|TRBJ2-6|.|TRBD1
TGTGCCAGCAGCTGCGGGGACAGGGGCTCTGGGGCCAACGTCCTGACTTTC
CASSCGDRGSGANVLTF
>16|TRBV10-3|TRBJ1-1|many|.
TGTGCCATCAGTGAGCCAGTAGGGGTCGGGAACACTGAAGCTTTCTTT
CAISEPVGVGNTEAFF
>14|TRBV12-3/TRBV12-4|TRBJ2-5|once|.
TGTGCCAGCACTGAAAAGGGGGGGGAAGAGACCCAGTACTTC
CASTEKGGEETQYF
>15|TRBV6-2/TRBV6-3|TRBJ1-1|many|TRBD1
TGTGCCAGCAGAGGACAGGGGGCGCGGCGGACTGAAGCTTTCTTT
CASRGQGARRTEAFF
>16|TRBV18|TRBJ1-6|.|.
TGTGCCAGCTCACCAGTTCAGGGGAGGGGAAATTCACCCCTCCACTTT
CASSPVQGRGNSPLHF
>14|TRBV5-5|TRBJ1-4|.|.
TGCGCCAGCAGCTTGGAGGGGGGCCGGGAAAAACTGTTTTTT
CASSLEGGREKLFF
>10|TRBV29-1|TRBJ2-7|many|.
TGCAGCGTGGCAGTTGGCGAGCAGTACTTC
CSVAVGEQYF
>13|TRBV9|TRBJ1-4|.|TRBD1
TGTGCCAGCAGCTTACGACAGGGTGGAAAACTGTTTTTT
CASSLRQGGKLFF
>13|TRBV20-1|TRBJ1-2|.|.
TGCAGTACCCGACGTCTGGGGGGGTATGGCTACACCTTC
CSTRRLGGYGYTF
>13|TRBV7-9|TRBJ2-1|.|.
TGTGCCAGCAGTACGACGGAAAGGAGTGAGCAGTTCTTC
CASSTTERSEQFF
>13|TRBV20-1|TRBJ2-7|.|TRBD2
TGCAGTGCCGGGACTAGCGGGATGGGCGAGCAGTACTTC
CSAGTSGMGEQYF
>13|TRBV20-1|TRBJ1-1|.|TRBD1
TGCAGTGCTAGAACCGGACAGGGCATAGAGGCTTTCTTT
CSARTGQGIEAFF
>16|TRBV5-8|TRBJ2-2|few|.
TGTGCCAGCAGCTTGGAAGGACTCATGAACACCGGGGAGCTGTTTTTT
CASSLEGLMNTGELFF
>13|TRBV6-1|TRBJ1-6|few|.
TGTGCCAGCAGTGAAGAGGGCGGTTCACCCCTCCACTTT
CASSEEGGSPLHF
>15|TRBV6-4|TRBJ2-6|few|.
TGTGCCAGCAGTGACAGGGTCGCCGGGGCCAACGTCCTGACTTTC
CASSDRVAGANVLTF
>14|TRBV5-6|TRBJ2-7|many|.
TGTGCCAGCAGCTCGGCTAGCGTAGGCTACGAGCAGTACTTC
CASSSASVGYEQYF
>12|TRBV3-1|TRBJ2-2|.|.
TGTGCCAGCAGCTTTTCGGCCGGGGAGCTGTTTTTT
CASSFSAGELFF
>14|TRBV5-4|TRBJ1-2|many|TRBD1
TGTGCCAGCAGGTTTACAGGGGGCCTTTTTGGCTACACCTTC
CASRFTGGLFGYTF